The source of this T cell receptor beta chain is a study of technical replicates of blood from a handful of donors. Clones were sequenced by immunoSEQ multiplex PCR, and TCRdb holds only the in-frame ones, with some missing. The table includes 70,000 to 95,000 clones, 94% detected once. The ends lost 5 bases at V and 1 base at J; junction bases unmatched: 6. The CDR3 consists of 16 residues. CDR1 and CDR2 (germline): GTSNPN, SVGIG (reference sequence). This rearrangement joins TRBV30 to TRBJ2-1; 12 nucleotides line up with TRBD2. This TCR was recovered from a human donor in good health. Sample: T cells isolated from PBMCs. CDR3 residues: CAWHTSGGLSYNEQFF. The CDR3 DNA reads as TGTGCCTGGCATACTAGCGGGGGGTTATCCTACAATGAGCAGTTCTTC.